These 14 T cell receptor beta chains were all obtained from the same sample, sequenced in a study of tissue T cells after allogeneic stem cell transplantation. Profiling relied on immunoSEQ multiplex PCR, and the TCRdb table lists in-frame clones only, not all of them. The repertoire holds approximately 5,700 clones, over 50% seen once, with around 8.8% in the top ten. Time point of the sample: mouse harvest day 7 after allogeneic transplant. Tail vein injection delivered 10^7 T-cell-depleted bone marrow cells and 10^6 splenic CD5+ T cells. The sample consisted of gut tissue. These receptors all stem from a female BALB/c mouse given C57BL/6 T cells with graft-versus-host disease after an allogeneic hematopoietic cell transplant.

In regard to this clone: Genes and germline come from the mouse. Read sequence stops 1 residue before the CDR3 end, and the germline J gene provides the missing end. The rearrangement joins TRBV19 to TRBJ1-6; D remains unclear. TRBJ1-6 is an ORF for which the function is uncertain. Germline values: CDR1 FNHDT, CDR2 SITEND (reference sequence). CDR3 length equals 16 residues. Trimming stripped 0 bases from V and 0 bases from J, with 7 bases between. The sequenced part of the CDR3 DNA is TGTGCCAGCAGTATAGACAGCCATTCCTATAATTCGCCCCTCTAC. Its translation: CASSIDSHSYNSPLY. From start to end, the CDR3 is CASSIDSHSYNSPLYF.

About this clone: All gene names here are mouse names. Read sequence stops 1 residue before the CDR3 end, and the germline J gene provides the missing end. The rearrangement links TRBV3 to TRBJ1-1; D call uncertain. The CDR3 totals 13 residues. Germline V lookup: CDR1 SNHLY, CDR2 FYNGKV (reference sequence). Trimming shortened V by 3 bases and J by 0 bases, and 5 bases separated the two germline ends. The CDR3 bases that were read are TGTGCCAGCAGCTTCCAATCAAACACAGAAGTCTTC. This sequence encodes CASSFQSNTEVF. The entire CDR3 sequence reads CASSFQSNTEVFF.

This clone was detected only once. Gene labels here are mouse ones. The read falls 1 residue short of the CDR3 end, and the missing part is taken from the germline J gene. The chain couples TRBV12-2 to TRBJ2-3, with D unclear. The CDR3 totals 12 residues. The V gene's germline CDR1 is SGHLS and CDR2 HYDKME. The V end lost 1 base, the J end lost 4 bases, and 5 bases lay between the germline ends. The chain's CDR3 is CASSLATETLYF. The covered CDR3 bases are TGTGCCAGCTCTCTGGCAACAGAAACGCTGTAT.

A note on this clone: Gene names and germline refer to mouse. The read finishes 1 residue shy of the CDR3 end, and the germline J gene is used to complete it. The genes are TRBV16 and TRBJ2-3, with D hard to call. The V end was cut by 7 bases, the J end by 0 bases, with 8 bases between. Germline loops: CDR1 SGHSA, CDR2 FRNQAP. The CDR3 has 13 amino acids. The CDR3 spells CASTISSAETLYF. Partial CDR3 DNA: TGTGCAAGCACCATATCTAGTGCAGAAACGCTGTAT. Full variable domain (rest looked up from reference TRBV16 and TRBJ2-3): NAGVIQTPRHKVTGKGQEATLWCEPISGHSAVFWYRQTIVQGLEFLTYFRNQAPIDDSGMPKERFSAQMPNQSHSTLKIQSTQPQDSAVYLCASTISSAETLYFGSGTRLTVL.

Note on this clone: Gene names are the mouse ones. Read coverage stops 1 residue before the CDR3 terminus; the germline J gene supplies the remainder. This chain connects TRBV20 to TRBJ2-1; the D call may be TRBD1 or TRBD2 (5 bases each). This CDR3 has 13 residues. Germline V gene sequence: CDR1 GFQATS, CDR2 STVNSAI. Trimming pared 5 bases from V and 1 base from J, leaving 9 bases between. Incomplete CDR3 DNA: TGTGGTGCTTACGGGGGAAACTATGCTGAGCAGTTC. This gives the protein CGAYGGNYAEQF. In full, the CDR3 is CGAYGGNYAEQFF.

This clone was seen a few times. Here the gene names and germline are mouse. The CDR3 loop is CASSSQWGEVFF. The part of the CDR3 DNA that was read is TGTGCCAGCAGCTCTCAATGGGGGGAAGTCTTC. The chain couples TRBV3 to TRBJ1-1, with D perhaps matching TRBD1 (5 bases). The CDR3 end falls 1 residue outside the read, so it is completed with the germline J gene. V dropped 4 bases and J dropped 8 bases, with 11 bases sitting between them. Germline CDR1 and CDR2: SNHLY and FYNGKV (reference sequence). The CDR3 spans 12 residues.

A word on this clone: Each gene name is a mouse one. The sequenced fragment ends 1 residue before the CDR3 boundary, so the rest is inferred from the germline J gene. The chain carries TRBV13-1 and TRBJ2-4; TRBD1 is a possible D gene (6 bases). In germline, CDR1 is NSHNY, CDR2 SYGAGN. V lost 1 base, J lost 2 bases, and 8 bases lay in between. CDR3 length: 14 residues. The part of the CDR3 DNA that was read is TGTGCCAGCAGTGATAGGGGGTTTCAAAACACCTTGTAC. Protein sequence: CASSDRGFQNTLY. The full CDR3 protein reads CASSDRGFQNTLYF.

This clone has just one count. The gene names here belong to mouse. The read is 1 residue too short to cover the CDR3 end, so that end is filled in from the germline J gene. The rearrangement links TRBV23 to TRBJ1-1. The CDR3 covers 13 residues. Germline CDR1 KGHTA, CDR2 FQNQQP. The chain's CDR3 is CSSSRPGGTEVFF. Incomplete CDR3 DNA: TGCTCCAGCAGTCGTCCGGGGGGCACAGAAGTCTTC.

About this clone itself: Mouse names are used for the genes. The read ends 1 residue shy of where the CDR3 ends; the end is completed using the germline J gene. The chain combines TRBV13-1 with TRBJ2-7; D ambiguous. CDR1 NSHNY and CDR2 SYGAGN come from the germline V gene. V was cut by 1 base and J by 4 bases, with 9 bases left in between. The CDR3 has 13 amino acids. The CDR3 reads CASSDRVGYEQYF. The part of the CDR3 DNA that was read is TGTGCCAGCAGTGATAGGGTGGGATATGAACAGTAC.

A word on this clone: The gene names given are mouse names. The read is 1 residue too short to cover the CDR3 end, so that end is filled in from the germline J gene. This chain uses TRBV26 with TRBJ2-4; no clear D gene. CDR3 size: 14 residues. V was cut by 3 bases and J by 0 bases, with 7 bases left in between. The V gene's germline CDR1 is KGHPV and CDR2 FQNQEV (reference sequence). CDR3 in amino acids: CASSLRSSQNTLYF. The part of the CDR3 DNA that was read is TGTGCCAGCAGTCTACGGAGTAGTCAAAACACCTTGTAC.

This clone was picked up a small number of times. Germline and genes here are mouse. The CDR3 extends 1 residue past the end of the read, so its final part is completed from the germline J gene. The chain uses TRBV3 and TRBJ2-3; TRBD1 agrees at 7 bases. Germline V CDR1 and CDR2: SNHLY, FYNGKV (reference sequence). There are 14 residues in the CDR3. Losses at the gene ends were 4 bases for V and 1 base for J; bases not matched to a gene: 2. The CDR3 DNA, read in part, is TGTGCCAGCAGCTCTACAGGGGGTGCAGAAACGCTGTAT. It translates to CASSSTGGAETLY. The entire CDR3 is CASSSTGGAETLYF.

As regards this clone: The genes are named according to mouse. From the germline J gene comes the end of the CDR3, since the read stops 1 residue before it. The V and J genes are TRBV26 and TRBJ1-6; D is perhaps TRBD1 (6 bases). TRBJ1-6 carries the ORF label, with uncertain function. The V and J ends lost 6 bases and 0 bases respectively, with 9 bases between them. This CDR3 is 15 amino acids long. Germline V gene data show CDR1 as KGHPV and CDR2 as FQNQEV (reference sequence). The CDR3 reads CASSRTDSYNSPLYF. CDR3 bases read: TGTGCCAGCAGCCGGACAGATTCCTATAATTCGCCCCTCTAC.

In the case of this clone: Gene names and germline refer to mouse. The read terminates 1 residue ahead of where the CDR3 ends, so the germline J gene completes it. The V and J genes are TRBV26 and TRBJ2-3; perhaps D is TRBD1 or TRBD2 (5 bases each). V lost 0 bases to trimming and J lost 3 bases, with 10 bases between them. The CDR3 is made up of 15 amino acids. Germline CDR1 and CDR2: KGHPV and FQNQEV (reference sequence). CDR3 bases read: TGTGCCAGCAGTCTGTCGGGGCGAGGGGCAGAAACGCTGTAT. Translated, it gives CASSLSGRGAETLY. In full, the CDR3 is CASSLSGRGAETLYF. Drawing the rest from reference TRBV26 and TRBJ2-3, the complete variable domain is NSKVIQTPRYLVKGQGQKAKMRCIPEKGHPVVFWYQQNKNNEFKFLINFQNQEVLQQIDMTEKRFSAECPSNSPCSLEIQSSEAGDSALYLCASSLSGRGAETLYFGSGTRLTVL.

About this clone itself: Mouse gene names and germline throughout. The read terminates 1 residue ahead of where the CDR3 ends, so the germline J gene completes it. The J gene is TRBJ2-5, the V gene TRBV12-2; 12 bases fit TRBD2. V shed 3 bases, J shed 2 bases, and the junction held 8 bases outside the gene matches. This CDR3 has 17 amino acids. Germline V gene data show CDR1 as SGHLS and CDR2 as HYDKME. The sequenced CDR3 bases are TGTGCCAGCTCTGTTCCGGGACTGGGGGGCGGCCAAGACACCCAGTAC. Residues: CASSVPGLGGGQDTQY. The full-length CDR3 reads as CASSVPGLGGGQDTQYF.